The present T cell receptor beta chain was sequenced within a study of T cell responses to AZD1222 COVID-19 vaccine (dated by TCRdb to 2020 to 2023). Broadly, across the study: A total of 233 trial participants underwent TCR sequencing, of whom roughly 210 received two doses of AZD1222 and about 25 received two doses of the MenACWY control vaccine. Trial participants were enrolled by age into subgroups of 18-55, 56-69 and 70-plus years, and roughly 160, 29 and 62 TCR-sequenced participants, respectively, were included in these subgroups. Paper-wide results and their limitations: CD4 TCRs associated with the vaccine covered the entire spike protein, and the dominant responses were in regions 160-218 and 743-854. Most participants were white British and females outnumbered males, and the authors suggested that clonal diversity may have been underestimated. After two AZD1222 doses, both the breadth and the depth of spike-specific TCRs were significantly higher than at day 0 and than in MenACWY recipients. Because no samples from the day 14 peak response were available, repertoires could be characterized only after the peak T cell response. The 56-69-year group was small, and its depth increase did not reach significance, likely because of low power. Only 5 to 7 AZD1222 recipients were SARS-CoV-2 seropositive at baseline, limiting conclusions about previously exposed vaccinees. Reportedly, almost half of the unique spike-specific TCRs recognized epitopes lying outside the regions that are mutated in the B.1.351 and B.1.1.7 variants.

The CDR3 regions of human TCRbeta chains were subjected to immunosequencing. The study's processing was this. Repertoire TCRs were checked for matches against a reference library of SARS-CoV-2-specific TCRs that had been generated using the MIRA antigen-specificity platform. Breadth meant the fraction of unique TCRs that were SARS-CoV-2-associated, whereas depth meant the fraction of total T cells that were SARS-CoV-2-associated. Using the MIRA data, each spike-specific TCR was assigned both to the spike region to which the TCR was reactive and to a CD4 or CD8 class. Log10-transformed breadth and depth values were compared by one-way ANOVA with Sidak's multiple comparisons tests. TCRdb took over this immuneACCESS table, retaining in-frame rearrangements with V and J assigned. Such tables are incomplete; in checked studies, under half of the missing clones stem from an unresolved V gene, and the remainder is unexplained. V and J calls and clone size are those listed in that table; D and trimming were worked out from the DNA. The sample data list roughly 110,000 clones, and around 90% of these were observed just once. The ten largest clonotypes hold roughly 6.2% of the sample.

This specimen's time point label, interpreted: about 28 days (+/-7) after the second vaccine dose. AZD1222 recipients with second doses at about 4 weeks or about 12 weeks were pooled, because spike-specific TCR depth and breadth did not differ between schedules. Vaccinee samples were obtained from the UK trials COV001 and COV002, which included a single-blind randomized controlled phase 2/3 trial of AZD1222 (ChAdOx1 nCoV-19) in healthy adults. For TCRbeta chain sequencing, PBMC samples from trial participants were taken at day 0 and at day 28 after the second dose. Remarks on this clone: This clone's antigen is unknown. Base-call qualities are not available, and no considerably larger clone is one nucleotide away.

CDR1 and CDR2 were assigned from the germline V gene as SGHAT and FQNNGV. V is trimmed back by 6 bases and J by 4 bases, and the junction contains 7 bases that no gene match accounts for. The CDR3 sequence holds 14 residues, the cysteine and phenylalanine included. Of the read, only the CDR3 DNA is kept; its 42 bases are in frame from base 1. This specimen was peripheral blood, taken 28 days after the second AZD1222 dose. This receptor was taken from an adult who received the AZD1222 COVID-19 vaccine. Recombination connected TRBV11-2 to TRBJ1-1, with TRBD1 identical over 8 junction bases. The CDR3 region reads CASRFTGGSTEAFF. The nucleotide sequence is TGTGCCAGCAGATTCACAGGGGGAAGCACTGAAGCTTTCTTT.